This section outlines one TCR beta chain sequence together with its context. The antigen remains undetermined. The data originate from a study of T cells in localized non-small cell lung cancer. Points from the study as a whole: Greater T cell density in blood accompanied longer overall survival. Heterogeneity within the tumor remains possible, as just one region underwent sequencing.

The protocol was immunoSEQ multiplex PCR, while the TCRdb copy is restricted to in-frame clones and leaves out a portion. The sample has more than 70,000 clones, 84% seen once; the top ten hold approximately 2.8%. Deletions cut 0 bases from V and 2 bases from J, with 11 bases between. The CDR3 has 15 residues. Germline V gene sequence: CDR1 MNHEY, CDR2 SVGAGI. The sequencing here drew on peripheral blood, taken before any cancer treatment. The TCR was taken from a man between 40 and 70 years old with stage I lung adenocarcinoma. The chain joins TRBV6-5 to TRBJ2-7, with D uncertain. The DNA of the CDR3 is TGTGCCAGCAGTTACTCGAGAAGGGTGCCCTACGAGCAGTACTTC. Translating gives CASSYSRRVPYEQYF.